What follows are 30 T cell receptor beta chains derived from one specimen sequenced in a study of blood T cell repertoires in COVID-19. Assay: immunoSEQ multiplex PCR; the TCRdb copy retains only in-frame clones and omits some. The sample consists of approximately 45,000 clones, roughly 85% of them appearing once. The material sequenced was peripheral blood. These receptors all come from a woman over 75 with acute or convalescent COVID-19.

This clone came up a few times. V gene TRBV10-2 combines with J gene TRBJ1-1; weak D call: TRBD1 (5 bases). The germline V and J ends were trimmed by 8 bases and 5 bases, with 15 bases remaining between them. CDR1 WSHSY and CDR2 SAAADI come from the germline V gene. The CDR3 totals 13 residues. CDR3 sequence (DNA): TGCGCCAGCGGGACTGGTGTTCAGACTGAAGCTTTCTTT. Residues: CASGTGVQTEAFF.

The chain uses TRBV3-1 (or the pseudogene TRBV3-2) and TRBJ2-5; TRBD2 aligns across 13 bases. This CDR3 is built from 15 residues. V lost 4 bases and J lost 9; bases outside the gene matches: 8. Germline values: CDR1 LGHDT, CDR2 YNNKEL (reference sequence). Written as DNA, the CDR3 is TGTGCCAGCAGCCCCGGACTAGCGGGGGCCGGGGCCCAGTACTTC. As protein: CASSPGLAGAGAQYF.

V is TRBV2 and J is TRBJ1-5; 7 bases line up with TRBD1. The ends lost 5 bases at V and 2 bases at J; junction bases unmatched: 6. Per germline, CDR1 SNHLY and CDR2 FYNNEI. The CDR3 has 15 residues. CDR3 in DNA: TGTGCCAGCAGTATTGAGGGGACAGGCAATCAGCCCCAGCATTTT. Residues: CASSIEGTGNQPQHF.

This clone was recorded a few times. The chain recombines TRBV7-2 with TRBJ2-1, with 9 bases that match TRBD2. The CDR3 totals 15 residues. Looked up from germline, CDR1 is SGHTA and CDR2 is FQGNSA. V lost 1 base to trimming and J lost 2 bases; unmatched junction nucleotides: 0. The CDR3 is CASSLVAGAYNEQFF. The DNA of the CDR3 is TGTGCCAGCAGCTTAGTAGCGGGGGCCTACAATGAGCAGTTCTTC.

The gene calls are TRBV5-1 and TRBJ2-7; perhaps TRBD1 as D (5 bases). V lost 4 bases, J lost 0 bases, and 14 bases lay in between. Germline lookup yields CDR1 SGHRS and CDR2 YFSETQ. The CDR3 sequence is 15 residues long. CDR3 sequence (DNA): TGCGCCAGCAGCACACTCAGGGATAGCTCCTACGAGCAGTACTTC. The encoded protein is CASSTLRDSSYEQYF.

The chain joins TRBV19 to TRBJ1-5; D remains ambiguous. CDR1 and CDR2 from the germline V gene are LNHDA and SQIVND (reference sequence). This CDR3 region has 13 residues. V lost 3 bases, J lost 7 bases, and 10 bases lay in between. CDR3 in amino acids: CASSMEGAQPQHF. The CDR3 region has the DNA TGTGCCAGTAGTATGGAGGGAGCCCAGCCCCAGCATTTT.

This chain links TRBV3-1 (or the pseudogene TRBV3-2) with TRBJ1-1; 12 bases are a match to TRBD1. CDR3 length equals 17 residues. V trimming: 1 base; J trimming: 0 bases; junction bases outside the gene matches: 3. Germline-derived CDR1 and CDR2 are LGHDT and YNNKEL (reference sequence). As DNA, the CDR3 is TGTGCCAGCAGCCAAGCAGGGACAGGGGGCATGAACACTGAAGCTTTCTTT. Translation: CASSQAGTGGMNTEAFF.

The chain recombines TRBV3-1 (or the pseudogene TRBV3-2) with TRBJ1-2; TRBD1 matches 9 bases. The ends lost 6 bases at V and 5 bases at J; junction bases unmatched: 13. CDR1 and CDR2 from the germline V gene are LGHDT and YNNKEL (reference sequence). The CDR3 runs 16 residues. This CDR3 reads CASRPSRQGDRYGYTF. Written as DNA, the CDR3 is TGTGCCAGCAGACCTTCCCGACAGGGGGATAGGTATGGCTACACCTTC.

V is TRBV27 and J is TRBJ1-1, with 8 bases fitting TRBD1. Germline V gene sequence: CDR1 MNHEY, CDR2 SMNVEV (reference sequence). The CDR3 sequence is 14 residues long. With 6 bases clipped from V and 1 base from J, the junction kept 4 bases outside the gene matches. CDR3 residues: CASRDRATNTEAFF. The CDR3 coding sequence is TGTGCCAGCAGGGACAGGGCGACGAACACTGAAGCTTTCTTT.

The gene calls are TRBV24-1 and TRBJ2-3; the D is unclear. Germline V gives CDR1 KGHDR, CDR2 SFDVKD. Trimming shortened V by 0 bases and J by 3 bases, and 12 bases separated the two germline ends. This CDR3 spans 16 amino acids. Here the CDR3 reads CATSDLECCVTDTQYF. DNA for the CDR3: TGTGCCACCAGTGATTTGGAGTGTTGTGTTACAGATACGCAGTATTTT.

This chain joins TRBV4-1 and TRBJ1-6; D call uncertain. Germline CDR1 and CDR2: MGHRA and YSYEKL. The CDR3 runs to 16 residues. The V gene lost 1 base and the J gene lost 7 bases, with 14 bases spanning the gap. CDR3 residues: CASSQGGQAGNSPLHF. The DNA of the CDR3 is TGCGCCAGCAGCCAAGGCGGGCAGGCTGGGAATTCACCCCTCCACTTT.

The chain employs TRBV29-1 and TRBJ1-2, with D possibly TRBD1 on 5 matching bases. The CDR3 consists of 15 residues. The V and J ends lost 6 bases and 2 bases respectively, with 19 bases between them. Germline V CDR1 and CDR2: SQVTM, ANQGSEA. The CDR3 region has the DNA TGCAGCGTGGGAAGTCAGGGAGGTGGAAACTATGGCTACACCTTC. Residues: CSVGSQGGGNYGYTF.

The genes are TRBV5-1 and TRBJ1-2; D unclear. The CDR3 has 13 residues. The germline V gene encodes CDR1 SGHRS and CDR2 YFSETQ. V lost 7 bases to trimming and J lost 2 bases, with 12 bases between them. CDR3 DNA: TGCGCCAGCCCACCTGGCCAGAACTATGGCTACACCTTC. Translation: CASPPGQNYGYTF.

The chain has TRBV18 and TRBJ2-3; D is possibly TRBD2 (7 bases). Germline CDR1 KGHSH, CDR2 LQKENI. The CDR3 runs to 12 residues. With 5 bases removed from V and 10 bases from J, the gap between germline ends came to 13 bases. The CDR3 bases are TGTGCCAGCTCATCCAACGGGGGGCCGCAGTATTTT. Protein product: CASSSNGGPQYF.

The gene calls are TRBV5-1 and TRBJ1-2; 10 bases match TRBD1. Germline V lookup: CDR1 SGHRS, CDR2 YFSETQ. V gave up 3 bases and J gave up 4 bases; unmatched junction bases: 9. This CDR3 contains 16 residues. The DNA of the CDR3 is TGCGCCAGCAGCTCCTCCGGGACAGGGGAGGCCTATGGCTACACCTTC. Protein: CASSSSGTGEAYGYTF.

The chain couples TRBV19 to TRBJ1-6, with 8 bases matching TRBD1. V shed 3 bases and J 7 bases; nucleotides not matched to a gene: 2. This CDR3 has 14 amino acids. Germline V gene lookup returns CDR1 LNHDA and CDR2 SQIVND (reference sequence). The CDR3 DNA reads TGTGCCAGTAGTATGCAGGGGGCGAATTCACCCCTCCACTTT. Residues: CASSMQGANSPLHF.

The chain links TRBV2 to TRBJ1-4; D is perhaps TRBD1 (5 bases). CDR3 length: 14 amino acids. CDR1 SNHLY and CDR2 FYNNEI come from the germline V gene. Trimming stripped 8 bases from V and 5 bases from J, with 15 bases between. CDR3 amino acids: CASRQAGGNEKLFF. In nucleotides, the CDR3 is TGTGCCAGCCGCCAAGCCGGGGGGAATGAAAAACTGTTTTTT.

The chain combines TRBV5-6 with TRBJ2-1; 8 nucleotides line up with TRBD1. Germline V CDR1 and CDR2: SGHDT, YYEEEE. J lost 1 base, V lost 4 bases, and 10 bases had no gene match. This CDR3 is 17 amino acids long. CDR3 DNA: TGTGCCAGCAGCGGACTGACAGGGGCCCAATCCTACAATGAGCAGTTCTTC. Protein: CASSGLTGAQSYNEQFF.

This chain joins TRBV7-9 and TRBJ1-1; 12 bases agree with TRBD1. This CDR3 is built from 16 residues. Germline CDR1 is SEHNR and CDR2 is FQNEAQ (reference sequence). Trimming at V came to 4 bases and at J to 4 bases, leaving 7 bases not matched to a gene. The CDR3 reads CASSYLSGQGATEAFF. CDR3 sequence (DNA): TGTGCCAGCAGCTACCTGTCGGGACAGGGGGCCACTGAAGCTTTCTTT. Drawing the rest from reference TRBV7-9 and TRBJ1-1, the complete variable domain is DTGVSQNPRHKITKRGQNVTFRCDPISEHNRLYWYRQTLGQGPEFLTYFQNEAQLEKSRLLSDRFSAERPKGSFSTLEIQRTEQGDSAMYLCASSYLSGQGATEAFFGQGTRLTVV.

The chain carries TRBV10-3 and TRBJ2-7; weak D call: TRBD1 (6 bases). Trimming shortened V by 8 bases and J by 0 bases, and 11 bases separated the two germline ends. CDR1 and CDR2 from the germline V gene are ENHRY and SYGVKD. The CDR3 loop spans 13 amino acids. The CDR3 sequence: CAIVRDNSYEQYF. CDR3 coding DNA: TGTGCCATCGTCCGGGACAACTCCTACGAGCAGTACTTC.

The chain joins TRBV5-4 to TRBJ2-5; D possibly corresponds to TRBD2 (5 bases). CDR3 length: 14 amino acids. The germline gives CDR1 SGHNT, CDR2 YYREEE (reference sequence). V was cut by 2 bases and J by 1 base, with 9 bases left in between. The DNA of the CDR3 is TGTGCCAGCAGCTTTCGAGGGATCCAAGAGACCCAGTACTTC. Translated: CASSFRGIQETQYF.

V is TRBV6-7 and J is TRBJ2-5; D is perhaps TRBD2 (5 bases). TRBV6-7 is an ORF; its function is uncertain. The germline V and J ends were trimmed by 10 bases and 7 bases, with 13 bases remaining between them. The CDR3 contains 11 residues. The chain's CDR3 is CATWGEGTQYF. The DNA for the CDR3 is TGTGCCACTTGGGGAGAGGGGACCCAGTACTTC.

This CDR3 reads CASSAPGIHNEKLFF. The CDR3 nucleotides are TGCGCCAGCAGCGCACCAGGGATCCATAATGAAAAACTGTTTTTT. The chain is built from TRBV4-1 and TRBJ1-4; D is perhaps TRBD1 (5 bases). There are 15 residues in the CDR3. V lost 5 bases and J lost 4, with 14 bases in between. CDR1 is MGHRA, CDR2 YSYEKL, per germline.

This clone was detected once. This chain connects TRBV18 to TRBJ2-5; 11 bases agree with TRBD1. The CDR3 has 16 amino acids. The germline V gene has CDR1 KGHSH and CDR2 LQKENI. After removal of 8 bases from V and 2 bases from J, the junction contained 10 bases not matched to a gene. CDR3 in amino acids: CASLQPGQGGQETQYF. As DNA, the CDR3 is TGTGCCAGCCTTCAGCCGGGACAGGGGGGGCAAGAGACCCAGTACTTC.

The rearrangement uses TRBV2 and TRBJ1-4; TRBD1 matches 9 bases. The V and J ends lost 5 bases and 7 bases, in that order; junction bases with no gene match: 8. Germline V gives CDR1 SNHLY, CDR2 FYNNEI. This CDR3 contains 15 residues. The CDR3 region is CASSQGTGPSEKLFF. CDR3 coding DNA: TGTGCCAGCAGTCAGGGGACAGGGCCAAGTGAAAAACTGTTTTTT.

The V and J genes are TRBV6-6 and TRBJ1-4; 7 nucleotides match TRBD1. Germline V gene data show CDR1 as MNHNY and CDR2 as SVGAGI (reference sequence). CDR3 size: 12 residues. V lost 6 bases to trimming and J lost 5 bases; unmatched junction nucleotides: 0. The CDR3 nucleotides are TGTGCCAGCAGGGACAGGAATGAAAAACTGTTTTTT. This sequence encodes CASRDRNEKLFF.

J is TRBJ1-3 and V is TRBV11-2; 8 bases agree with TRBD1. Germline V CDR1 and CDR2: SGHAT, FQNNGV. This CDR3 has 16 amino acids. V lost 5 bases and J lost 0; bases outside the gene matches: 6. Written as DNA, the CDR3 is TGTGCCAGCAGCACAGGGGGACGGGGCTCTGGAAACACCATATATTTT. It translates to CASSTGGRGSGNTIYF.

The CDR3 DNA follows: TGTGCCAGCAGCCAATTGGGAGATGGCTACACCTTC. Translated, it gives CASSQLGDGYTF. This chain links TRBV3-1 (or the pseudogene TRBV3-2) with TRBJ1-2; no definite D call. The CDR3 spans 12 residues. CDR1 and CDR2 (germline): LGHDT, YNNKEL (reference sequence). Deletions cut 2 bases from V and 6 bases from J, with 7 bases between.

The genes are TRBV25-1 and TRBJ2-3, with 8 bases identical to TRBD2. J was trimmed by 4 bases and V by 1 base; bases with no gene match: 13. The CDR3 sequence is 18 residues long. Germline CDR1 and CDR2: MGHDK and SYGVNS. CDR3 DNA: TGTGCCAGCAGTGAATGGGACTTCGCGGGGGGCGGGGCAGATACGCAGTATTTT. Translation gives CASSEWDFAGGGADTQYF.

The chain joins TRBV18 to TRBJ1-3; the D gene is possibly TRBD1 (5 bases). Germline V CDR1 and CDR2: KGHSH, LQKENI. This CDR3 spans 15 amino acids. The V end lost 6 bases, the J end lost 4 bases, and 16 bases lay between the germline ends. CDR3 region: CASSQRGLRGNTIYF. The CDR3, as DNA: TGTGCCAGCTCGCAAAGGGGACTGCGAGGAAACACCATATATTTT. The full variable domain, its missing parts supplied by reference TRBV18 and TRBJ1-3, is NAGVMQNPRHLVRRRGQEARLRCSPMKGHSHVYWYRQLPEEGLKFMVYLQKENIIDESGMPKERFSAEFPKEGPSILRIQQVVRGDSAAYFCASSQRGLRGNTIYFGEGSWLTVV.